These T cell receptor beta chains were read from a single sample in a study of blood T cell repertoires in COVID-19. Using immunoSEQ multiplex PCR, the repertoire was profiled, and TCRdb retains in-frame clones only, with some absent. The data hold 210,000 or so clones, with roughly 86% observed a single time. The sample was peripheral blood. The receptor source for this set is a woman in her 50s with active or convalescent COVID-19. Each CDR3 is given with its conserved first and last residue. A D gene is named only where the DNA matches it firmly.

V gene,D gene,J gene,CDR3 protein
TRBV5-1,TRBD2,TRBJ2-3,CASSLVGLAGTTQYF
TRBV7-2,-,TRBJ1-5,CASSLDTYQPQHF
TRBV9,TRBD1,TRBJ1-2,CASSVATGTAGYTF
TRBV12-3/TRBV12-4,-,TRBJ2-7,CASTQTKAVEQYF
TRBV5-6,-,TRBJ2-1,CASTYDPGAYYNEQFF
TRBV4-1,-,TRBJ1-6,CASSQDRPSGDNSPLHF
TRBV19,-,TRBJ1-1,CASSIGLTQAFF
TRBV6-6,TRBD1,TRBJ1-4,CASSPNGRGLANEKLFF
TRBV6-6,TRBD1,TRBJ1-2,CASSGTGYGYTF
TRBV28,-,TRBJ2-5,CASSSSETQYF
TRBV6-5,-,TRBJ2-7,CASRGSYEQYF
TRBV11-2,TRBD1,TRBJ2-3,CASRYDGGQGGNTQYF
TRBV6-1,-,TRBJ1-3,CASSEAVTGNGNTIYF
TRBV2,-,TRBJ1-6,CASRGPGSDNSPLHF
TRBV6-5,-,TRBJ2-1,CASRVGGRDNEQFF
TRBV3-1/TRBV3-2,-,TRBJ1-6,CASSRAGEISYNSPLHF
TRBV19,TRBD1,TRBJ1-1,CASSLTGGRTEAFF
TRBV10-2,TRBD1,TRBJ1-2,CASSGGQGASGYTF
TRBV5-4,TRBD1,TRBJ2-7,CASSLVGGYYEQYF
TRBV2,TRBD2,TRBJ2-7,CASTHRGERGVF
TRBV6-5,-,TRBJ2-2,CASRGRANTGELFF
TRBV2,-,TRBJ1-4,CASSLEKLFF
TRBV10-2,-,TRBJ2-7,CASSVGTSSYTYEQYF
TRBV28,-,TRBJ1-4,CASVNRATNEKLFF
TRBV6-5,TRBD1,TRBJ1-1,CASSRGQGGLGAFF
TRBV7-7,-,TRBJ1-1,CASTREGDEAFF
TRBV10-1,-,TRBJ2-3,CASSERGTSGDTQYF
TRBV11-2,TRBD2,TRBJ2-3,CASSSGLAGADTQYF
TRBV6-5,-,TRBJ1-5,CASRPTGNSNQPQHF
TRBV7-9,-,TRBJ1-2,CASSSNEQGHGYTF
TRBV5-4,-,TRBJ1-2,CASSLEQGRGYTF
TRBV11-2,-,TRBJ2-3,CASSEGPDTQYF
TRBV6-4,TRBD1,TRBJ2-1,CASSKLGTGGIDEQFF
TRBV4-1,TRBD2,TRBJ2-5,CASSQVGGRWETQYF
TRBV4-1,TRBD1,TRBJ2-3,CASSQESRQGRGDTQYF
TRBV5-1,-,TRBJ1-6,CASSLGENRSPLHF
TRBV10-2,TRBD1,TRBJ1-1,CASTTRQGLNTEAFF
TRBV5-1,TRBD1,TRBJ1-1,CASRGTGGTYAEAFF
TRBV4-2,TRBD2,TRBJ2-1,CASSQERLAGGGYNEQFF
TRBV2,-,TRBJ1-1,CASTSQGFTEAFF
TRBV6-2/TRBV6-3,-,TRBJ2-1,CASSYSRLREQSNEQFF
TRBV5-1,-,TRBJ2-4,CASSPGSKNIQYF
TRBV7-3,-,TRBJ2-1,CASSLTPDSYNEQFF
TRBV5-1,-,TRBJ1-1,CASSLAVRRVNTEAFF
TRBV5-1,-,TRBJ1-1,CASSRRTTNTEAFF
TRBV11-2,TRBD2,TRBJ2-1,CASSRLAGIYNEQFF